Included here is one TCR beta chain sequence, with context. Its antigen is currently unknown. Splitting of CD4+ cells produced CD45RA+ naive and CD45RA-negative memory subsets. V was trimmed by 3 bases and J by 0 bases, leaving 7 bases between them. The germline gives CDR1 MNHEY, CDR2 SVGAGI. The CDR3 length is 14 residues. Several immunoSEQ plates received, in even portions, the genomic DNA of each subset. TCRdb's table, derived via immunoSEQ multiplex PCR, lists solely in-frame clones and lacks some. The sample carries a few million clones, approximately 96% recorded once. These data originate in a study of shared clonotypes between healthy human individuals. Across the whole study: A couple of female and three male donors aged 18 to 49 were enrolled.

Study findings and constraints: The study's rarefaction showed incomplete sorted-subset sequencing despite large depth.

This TCR was sampled from a man aged 18 to 30 in good health. This chain uses TRBV6-5 with TRBJ2-3; D gene uncertain. Sequencing input: naive CD4+ T cells sorted from blood. Subset specified: CD45RA+ positively selected. The CDR3 here is CASSYVPSTDTQYF. CDR3 nucleotide sequence: TGTGCCAGCAGTTATGTGCCAAGCACAGATACGCAGTATTTT.